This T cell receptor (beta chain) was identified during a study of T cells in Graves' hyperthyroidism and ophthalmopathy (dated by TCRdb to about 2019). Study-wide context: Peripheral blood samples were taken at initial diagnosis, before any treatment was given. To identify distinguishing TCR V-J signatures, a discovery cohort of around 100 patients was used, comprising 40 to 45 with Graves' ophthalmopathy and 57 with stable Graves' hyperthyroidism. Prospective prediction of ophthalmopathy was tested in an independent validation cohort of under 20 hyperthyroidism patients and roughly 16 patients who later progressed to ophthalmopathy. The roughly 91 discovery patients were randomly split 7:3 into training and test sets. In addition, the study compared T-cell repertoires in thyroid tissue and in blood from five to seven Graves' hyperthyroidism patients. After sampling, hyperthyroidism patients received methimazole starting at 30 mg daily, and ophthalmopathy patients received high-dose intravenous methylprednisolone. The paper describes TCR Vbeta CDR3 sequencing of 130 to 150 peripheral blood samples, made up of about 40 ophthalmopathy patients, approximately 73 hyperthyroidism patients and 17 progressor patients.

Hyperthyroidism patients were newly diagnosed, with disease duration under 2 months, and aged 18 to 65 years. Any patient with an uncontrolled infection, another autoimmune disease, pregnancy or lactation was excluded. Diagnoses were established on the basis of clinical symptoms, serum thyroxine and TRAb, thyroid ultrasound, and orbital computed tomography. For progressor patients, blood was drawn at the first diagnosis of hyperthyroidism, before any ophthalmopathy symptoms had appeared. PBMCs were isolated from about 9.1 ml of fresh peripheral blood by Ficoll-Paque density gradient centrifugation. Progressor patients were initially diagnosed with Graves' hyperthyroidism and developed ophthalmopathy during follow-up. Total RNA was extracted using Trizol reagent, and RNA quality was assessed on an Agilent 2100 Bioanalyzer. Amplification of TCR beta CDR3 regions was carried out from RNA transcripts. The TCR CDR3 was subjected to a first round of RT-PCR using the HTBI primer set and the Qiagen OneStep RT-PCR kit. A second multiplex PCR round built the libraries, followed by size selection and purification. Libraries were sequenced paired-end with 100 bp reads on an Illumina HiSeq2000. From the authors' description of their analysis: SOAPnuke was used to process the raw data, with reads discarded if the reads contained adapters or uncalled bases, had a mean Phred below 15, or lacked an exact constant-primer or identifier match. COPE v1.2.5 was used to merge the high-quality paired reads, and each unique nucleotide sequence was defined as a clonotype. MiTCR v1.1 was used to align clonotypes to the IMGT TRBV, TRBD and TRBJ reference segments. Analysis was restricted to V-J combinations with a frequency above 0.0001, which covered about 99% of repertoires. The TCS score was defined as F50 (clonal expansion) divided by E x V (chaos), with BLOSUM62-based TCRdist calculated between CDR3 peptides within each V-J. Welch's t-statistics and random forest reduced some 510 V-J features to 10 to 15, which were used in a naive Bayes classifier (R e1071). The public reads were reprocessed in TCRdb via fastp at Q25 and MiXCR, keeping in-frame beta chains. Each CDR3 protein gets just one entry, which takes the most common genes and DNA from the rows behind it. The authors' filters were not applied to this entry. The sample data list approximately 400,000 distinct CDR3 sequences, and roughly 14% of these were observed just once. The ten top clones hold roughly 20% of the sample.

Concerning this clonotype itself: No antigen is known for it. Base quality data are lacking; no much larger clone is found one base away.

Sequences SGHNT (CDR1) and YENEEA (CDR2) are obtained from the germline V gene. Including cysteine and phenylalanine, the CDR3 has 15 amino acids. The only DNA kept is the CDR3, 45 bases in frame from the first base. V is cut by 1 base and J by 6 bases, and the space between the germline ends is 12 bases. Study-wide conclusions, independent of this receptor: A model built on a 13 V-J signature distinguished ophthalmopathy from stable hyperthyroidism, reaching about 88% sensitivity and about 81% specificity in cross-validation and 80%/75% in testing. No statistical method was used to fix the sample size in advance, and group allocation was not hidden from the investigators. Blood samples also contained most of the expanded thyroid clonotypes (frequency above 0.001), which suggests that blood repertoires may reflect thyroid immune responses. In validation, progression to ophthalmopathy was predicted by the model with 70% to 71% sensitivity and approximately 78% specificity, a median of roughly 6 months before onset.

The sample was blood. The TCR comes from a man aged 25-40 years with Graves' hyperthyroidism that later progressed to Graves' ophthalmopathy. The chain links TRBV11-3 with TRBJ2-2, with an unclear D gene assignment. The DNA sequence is TGTGCCAGCAGCTTAGGGCAGGAGTACGCCGGGGAGCTGTTTTTT. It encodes CASSLGQEYAGELFF. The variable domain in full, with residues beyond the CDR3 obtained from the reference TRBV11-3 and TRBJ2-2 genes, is EAGVVQSPRYKIIEKKQPVAFWCNPISGHNTLYWYLQNLGQGPELLIRYENEEAVDDSQLPKDRFSAERLKGVDSTLKIQPAELGDSAVYLCASSLGQEYAGELFFGEGSRLTVL.